This is a list of T cell receptor beta chains from one sample in a study of T cell responses to AZD1222 COVID-19 vaccine. Using immunoSEQ multiplex PCR, the repertoire was profiled, and TCRdb retains in-frame clones only, with some absent. This repertoire shows about 150,000 clones, less than 95% found once; its top ten account for 7.5% to 8%. The material sequenced was peripheral blood, taken 28 days after the second dose of the MenACWY control vaccine. The receptors originated from an adult who received the MenACWY meningococcal vaccine as a control. CDR3s include the opening cysteine and the closing phenylalanine or tryptophan. A D gene is named only where the DNA matches it firmly.

>TRBV21-1|.
CASSKEGTGGVTGELFF
>TRBV7-2|TRBD1
CASSRDRRNTGELFF
>TRBV29-1|.
CSVETGHNSPLHF
>TRBV9|.
CASSGATGLTQYF
>TRBV6-6|.
CASTLHAGNTEAFF
>TRBV6-5|.
CASRTFRTANEKLFF
>TRBV6-5|.
CASSYLGSPLHF
>TRBV7-9|.
CASSLASGANVLTF
>TRBV28|.
CASSPGGINTGELFF
>TRBV7-2|.
CASSRTQGYTF
>TRBV10-1|TRBD2
CASSASGGRSYNEQFF
>TRBV7-8|.
CASSLVGGGMNTEAFF
>TRBV24-1|TRBD1
CATSDDGQGVRDTQYF
>TRBV19|.
CASSIGRTATNEKLFF
>TRBV19|TRBD1
CASSVGQLTYEQYF
>TRBV19|TRBD1
CASTTGVGTNEKLFF
>TRBV27|TRBD1
CASSLGRQGSEQYF
>TRBV19|.
CASSIPGRDQPQHF
>TRBV7-2|TRBD2
CASSRTLLAGGSTDTQYF
>TRBV7-2|TRBD1
CASSLAQGGDQPQHF
>TRBV6-5|.
CACKRGPLSGNTIYF
>TRBV9|.
CASSVGTKAPLHF
>TRBV7-8|TRBD1
CASSLKGQGQYGYTF
>TRBV6-2/TRBV6-3|.
CASSRNTEAFF
>TRBV23-1|TRBD1
CASSQHRDRDPVRIYEQYF
>TRBV12-3/TRBV12-4|.
CASNRATRDTQYF
>TRBV6-1|.
CASSERSGANEKLFF
>TRBV4-1|TRBD2
CASSLGLASLNEQFF
>TRBV19|TRBD1
CASSNRGYTGELFF
>TRBV19|.
CASSISGAVNQPQHF
>TRBV19|.
CASYDSPMNTEAFF
>TRBV2|.
CASTGWGWTGELFF
>TRBV7-9|TRBD2
CASSIGGSSYNEQFF
>TRBV6-6|TRBD2
CASSLSPGLEDLGVRNEQFF
>TRBV19|.
CASSGEQGPSNTEAFF
>TRBV15|TRBD1
CATSALTGAGDTQYF
>TRBV19|TRBD1
CASSYPGQGAGQYGYTF
>TRBV2|TRBD1
CASRAWTGEKQPQHF
>TRBV11-2|.
CASSLDGLGGSYNEQFF
>TRBV18|.
CASSPMSVSSYEQYF
>TRBV5-1|.
CASSFWTGNIYEQYF
>TRBV5-6|.
CASSLVVYNEQFF
>TRBV28|.
CASSRGRVGPLHF
>TRBV6-5|.
CASSYSAVSEQFF
>TRBV29-1|.
CSVARYTGELFF
>TRBV27|TRBD1
CASSLTGDRGPHFNSPLHF
>TRBV27|TRBD1
CASSPATGGSAPLHF
>TRBV7-2|.
CASSLRATQGPYNEQFF
>TRBV5-1|.
CASGFEDSFNSPLHF
>TRBV7-9|.
CASSRDMGLYTGELFF
>TRBV14|TRBD1
CASSQPRLRGIVTDTQYF
>TRBV7-6|.
CASSLDWDSSSYNSPLHF
>TRBV7-2|TRBD1
CASSRSGQAYEQYF
>TRBV3-1/TRBV3-2|.
CASSLQGSGQPQHF
>TRBV9|.
CASSVAGGNTIYF
>TRBV27|.
CASSFVGANEKLFF
>TRBV28|.
CASSPGLFNSPLHF
>TRBV19|TRBD1
CASSIGTGGNQPQHF